Ten or more counts support the clone carrying this T cell receptor (beta chain). Its antigen is unknown. The sample originates from a study of CD8+CD57+ T cells in acquired aplastic anemia. On the study more broadly: The mean DNA yield obtained from sorted CD4+ and CD8+ cells came to approximately 3.2 ug.

Study-wide results and limits: Patients and controls shared around 30 CD8+ CDR3 sequences.

Patients selected for sequencing had displayed CD8+CD57+ cell expansion by flow cytometry. A severe acquired aplastic anemia diagnosis applied to all patients. Genomic DNA served as template for TCR beta VDJ and CDR3 profiling. TCRdb fed the reads into MiXCR, producing one record per CDR3 protein. This repertoire shows about 470,000 distinct CDR3 sequences, around 30% found once; its top ten account for less than 0.85%. The sequencing sample was made of sorted CD4+, CD8+, or CD8+CD57+ T cells (not recorded which) from PBMCs. The origin of this receptor is a human donor with aplastic anemia.

The CDR3 DNA reads TGTGCCAGTACCGAAATACTGGCGGGACGGGATAATTCACCCCTCCACTTT. The encoded protein is CASTEILAGRDNSPLHF. The V and J genes are TRBV19 and TRBJ1-6; D possibly corresponds to TRBD1 (5 bases). Between the trimmed V and J ends, which lost 7 bases and 5 bases, there was a span of 21 bases. This CDR3 region has 17 residues. Germline V gene sequence: CDR1 LNHDA, CDR2 SQIVND (reference sequence).